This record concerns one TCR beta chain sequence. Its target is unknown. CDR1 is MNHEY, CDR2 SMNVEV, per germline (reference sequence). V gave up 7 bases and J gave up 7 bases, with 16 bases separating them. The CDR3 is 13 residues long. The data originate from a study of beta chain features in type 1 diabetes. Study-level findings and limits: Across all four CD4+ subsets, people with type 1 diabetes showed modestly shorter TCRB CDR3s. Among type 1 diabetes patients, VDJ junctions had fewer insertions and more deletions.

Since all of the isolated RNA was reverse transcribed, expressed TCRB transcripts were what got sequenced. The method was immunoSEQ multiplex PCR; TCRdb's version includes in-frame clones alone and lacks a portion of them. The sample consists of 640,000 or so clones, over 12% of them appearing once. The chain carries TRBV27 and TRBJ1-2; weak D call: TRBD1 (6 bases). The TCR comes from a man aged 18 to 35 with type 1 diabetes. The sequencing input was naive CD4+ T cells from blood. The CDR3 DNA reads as TGTGCCAGCACCCTGGGGGGCAGGAGTGGCTACACCTTC. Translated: CASTLGGRSGYTF.